One T cell receptor (beta chain) is described in this entry. This sample was included in a study of blood T cell repertoires in COVID-19. About the research overall: COVID-19 samples, acute and convalescent, were from the United States, Italy and Spain. T cells, B-cell-depleted T cells, or PBMCs supplied cDNA or gDNA.

Original data processing: From reference gene primer amplification, estimates of nucleated cell counts were derived. The protocol was immunoSEQ multiplex PCR, while the TCRdb copy is restricted to in-frame clones and leaves out a portion. V, J and clone size are those of that table, while D and trimming were read from the DNA. This table holds 51,000 or so clones, approximately 90% found once. Sequences were obtained from peripheral blood. The receptor was derived from an elderly man with acute or convalescent COVID-19.

This chain's CDR3 is CASSVAGMNEKLFF. In DNA form, the CDR3 reads TGTGCCAGCAGCGTAGCCGGGATGAATGAAAAACTGTTTTTT. The chain employs TRBV9 and TRBJ1-4; unclear D gene. Trimming left V 0 bases short and J 5 bases short, with 8 bases between. The CDR3 runs 14 residues. From germline, CDR1 is SGDLS and CDR2 YYNGEE. Together with reference TRBV9 and TRBJ1-4, the CDR3 gives the full variable domain: DSGVTQTPKHLITATGQRVTLRCSPRSGDLSVYWYQQSLDQGLQFLIQYYNGEERAKGNILERFSAQQFPDLHSELNLSSLELGDSALYFCASSVAGMNEKLFFGSGTQLSVL.